These 15 T cell receptor beta chains were sequenced from one sample in a study of cytomegalovirus exposure and HLA in healthy donors. Clones were read by immunoSEQ multiplex PCR, and TCRdb kept only the in-frame ones, dropping some. The profile shows a few hundred thousand clones, roughly 85% of them singletons. The source material was PBMCs. Receptor source: a woman aged 18-29 years in good health and CMV-seronegative.

In this sample, this clone turned up a few times. This chain joins TRBV11-1 and TRBJ1-2; D might be TRBD1 (6 bases). V lost 0 bases and J lost 7, with 12 bases in between. CDR3 length equals 14 residues. CDR1 and CDR2 (germline): SGHAT, FQDESV (reference sequence). CDR3 DNA: TGTGCCAGCAGCTTAGCCAGGGGATCCTCTGGCTACACCTTC. Encoded protein: CASSLARGSSGYTF.

This chain connects TRBV5-4 to TRBJ2-5; a possible D gene is TRBD1 (6 bases). Trimming stripped 2 bases from V and 5 bases from J, with 10 bases between. Germline loops: CDR1 SGHNT, CDR2 YYREEE (reference sequence). The CDR3 length is 13 residues. The CDR3 DNA reads as TGTGCCAGCAGCTTACAGGGTTGGGAGACCCAGTACTTC. Protein: CASSLQGWETQYF.

CDR3 nucleotides: TGTGCCAGCAGTGAACGGGCAGGGGGCGGCTACAATGAGCAGTTCTTC. Residues: CASSERAGGGYNEQFF. The chain is built from TRBV6-1 and TRBJ2-1, with 8 nucleotides matching TRBD1. The CDR3 is made up of 16 amino acids. Germline CDR1 MNHNS, CDR2 SASEGT. V shed 2 bases, J shed 3 bases, and the junction held 6 bases outside the gene matches.

This chain uses TRBV7-9 with TRBJ1-2, with TRBD1 matching over 8 bases. Germline V CDR1 and CDR2: SEHNR, FQNEAQ (reference sequence). The CDR3 has 19 amino acids. The V segment lost 1 base and the J segment 7 bases; nucleotides outside the gene matches: 20. CDR3 nucleotides: TGTGCCAGCAGCTTAGAATCTATCGGCCCATCGGACAGGGTCGGTGGCTACACCTTC. This translates into CASSLESIGPSDRVGGYTF.

The V call is TRBV5-4, the J call TRBJ1-6, with D perhaps TRBD1 (5 bases). In germline, CDR1 is SGHNT, CDR2 YYREEE (reference sequence). The CDR3 is 15 residues long. Trimming removed 7 bases from V and 3 bases from J, with 14 bases in between. CDR3: CASGLPGLYNSPLHF. CDR3 nucleotides: TGTGCCAGCGGACTTCCGGGACTCTATAATTCACCCCTCCACTTT.

This chain links TRBV27 with TRBJ2-3; D is unresolved. This CDR3 has 11 amino acids. Per the germline V gene, CDR1 is MNHEY and CDR2 is SMNVEV (reference sequence). V was shortened by 5 bases and J by 4 bases, with 4 bases between the two germline ends. The CDR3 spells CASSRSDTQYF. The CDR3 DNA is TGTGCCAGCAGTCGGTCAGATACGCAGTATTTT.

The chain recombines TRBV7-6 with TRBJ1-6, with 7 bases lining up with TRBD1. V dropped 0 bases and J dropped 3; count of bases not matched to a gene: 2. CDR3 length equals 16 residues. CDR1 is SGHVS, CDR2 FNYEAQ, per germline. This CDR3 is CASSLAGDSYNSPLHF. The DNA for the CDR3 is TGTGCCAGCAGCTTAGCGGGGGACAGCTATAATTCACCCCTCCACTTT. The full variable domain, in which reference TRBV7-6 and TRBJ1-6 provide the parts outside the CDR3, is GAGVSQSPRYKVTKRGQDVALRCDPISGHVSLYWYRQALGQGPEFLTYFNYEAQQDKSGLPNDRFSAERPEGSISTLTIQRTEQRDSAMYRCASSLAGDSYNSPLHFGNGTRLTVT.

This sequence joins TRBV2 and TRBJ2-2; no definite D call. Germline lookup yields CDR1 SNHLY and CDR2 FYNNEI. The V and J ends lost 4 bases and 2 bases respectively, with 11 bases between them. CDR3 length equals 15 residues. The CDR3 DNA sequence: TGTGCCAGCAGTGCGACCCGAGGTAACACCGGGGAGCTGTTTTTT. It specifies CASSATRGNTGELFF.

The genes are TRBV28 and TRBJ2-1; D not certain. The CDR3 spans 15 residues. V was clipped by 3 bases and J by 0 bases, with 9 bases between them. Germline CDR1 MDHEN, CDR2 SYDVKM. This chain's CDR3 is CASSFIVSSYNEQFF. The DNA of the CDR3 is TGTGCCAGCAGTTTTATCGTGAGCTCCTACAATGAGCAGTTCTTC.

CDR3 residues: CASSVRQGAGTQYF. As DNA, the CDR3 is TGTGCCAGCAGCGTCCGACAGGGGGCAGGGACGCAGTATTTT. The chain links TRBV7-9 to TRBJ2-3; TRBD1 matches at 10 bases. The CDR3 totals 14 residues. V trimming: 5 bases; J trimming: 9 bases; junction bases outside the gene matches: 8. Germline CDR1 and CDR2: SEHNR and FQNEAQ (reference sequence).

This clone was detected once. CDR3 DNA: TGCGCCAGCAGGGCTAGCGGAAGCTCCTACGAGCAGTACTTC. This encodes CASRASGSSYEQYF. The chain combines TRBV5-1 with TRBJ2-7, with 7 bases fitting TRBD2. The length of the CDR3 is 14 residues. Germline lookup yields CDR1 SGHRS and CDR2 YFSETQ. V trimming: 5 bases; J trimming: 0 bases; junction bases outside the gene matches: 5.

V usage is TRBV19 and J usage is TRBJ1-5; 7 nucleotides align to TRBD1. CDR3 length: 17 amino acids. The germline V gene encodes CDR1 LNHDA and CDR2 SQIVND (reference sequence). With V trimmed by 11 bases and J by 2 bases, 18 bases remained unmatched. As DNA, the CDR3 is TGTGCCTCCTCCCGACAGGGTCCCCGATTAGGCAATCAGCCCCAGCATTTT. Translating it yields CASSRQGPRLGNQPQHF.

The chain employs TRBV2 and TRBJ2-1; D is undetermined. The germline CDR1 and CDR2 sequences are SNHLY and FYNNEI. V shed 10 bases and J shed 2 bases, with 18 bases lying between them. The CDR3 totals 15 residues. DNA for the CDR3: TGTGCCAACACCTTACGCAGGCCGCCCTACAATGAGCAGTTCTTC. This sequence encodes CANTLRRPPYNEQFF.

The CDR3 here is CASSLRGLAGIETQYF. The CDR3 bases are TGTGCCAGCAGTTTGAGGGGACTAGCGGGAATTGAGACCCAGTACTTC. This chain uses TRBV27 with TRBJ2-5; 13 nucleotides line up with TRBD2. Germline CDR1 is MNHEY and CDR2 is SMNVEV (reference sequence). The trim removed 3 bases at V and 5 bases at J, leaving 6 bases unmatched. The CDR3 consists of 16 residues.

The chain couples TRBV9 to TRBJ2-1, with a possible D match to TRBD2 (6 bases). Per germline, CDR1 SGDLS and CDR2 YYNGEE. V dropped 4 bases and J dropped 0 bases, with 17 bases sitting between them. The CDR3 spans 17 residues. The CDR3 nucleotides read TGTGCCAGCAGCCCCCGGTTGGGACTGAGCTCCTACAATGAGCAGTTCTTC. Protein: CASSPRLGLSSYNEQFF.